This T cell receptor beta chain was profiled in a study of T cells expressing NK-cell markers. Looking at the study overall: Source material for TCR beta repertoires consisted of sorted CD3+CD56+NKG2C+, CD3+CD56+NKG2C- and CD3+CD56-NKG2C+ T cells. Out of eight donors sequenced, seven tested HCMV-seropositive and the remaining one seronegative.

Concerning this clonotype itself: Its target is not known.

UMIs accompanied the 5'RACE template switching by which TCR beta cDNA was made. TCRdb derives one entry per CDR3 protein from the 5' RACE reads, leaving out DNA. The sample holds about 160,000 distinct CDR3 sequences. This CDR3 is built from 15 residues. Per germline, CDR1 DFQATT and CDR2 SNEGSKA (reference sequence). General study results and limits: Among CD8+ T cells from more than five donors, dominant NKG2C+ clonotypes accounted for roughly 1.0-7.0%.

The chain recombines TRBV20-1 with TRBJ1-5. This TCR came from a woman between 18 and 70 years old in good health. Sequencing was done on a sample of blood T cells: a sorted CD56 or NKG2C T cell subset, CD4+ or CD8+ T cells, or bulk PBMC T cells (not recorded which). CDR3 in amino acids: CSASVQEGSNQPQHF.